Below, 8 T cell receptor beta chains from the same sample are listed, as sequenced in a study of cytomegalovirus exposure and HLA in healthy donors (TCRdb year 2017). Libraries came from the immunoSEQ multiplex PCR assay. For the multiplex PCR, a mixture combining 60 forward primers for TCR Vbeta segments and 13 reverse primers for TCR Jbeta segments was used. Drawn from immuneACCESS, this table holds only the in-frame rearrangements with V and J called that TCRdb kept. Clones are partly lost; checked studies trace under half to an unresolved V gene and leave the rest unexplained. The sample table holds 200,000 or so clones, of which about four fifths were seen once. The ten largest clones add up to around 6% of the sample. What was sequenced was PBMCs. These receptors were taken from a woman aged 30 to 39 in good health and CMV-seropositive.

The chain employs TRBV11-3 and TRBJ2-7, with 11 bases matching TRBD2. The CDR3 runs to 17 residues. The germline CDR1 and CDR2 sequences are SGHNT and YENEEA. J gave up 2 bases and V 1 base, and 7 bases lay outside the gene matches. The CDR3 region is CASSLAASGGSTYEQYF. The CDR3 DNA reads as TGTGCCAGCAGCTTAGCGGCTAGCGGGGGGTCGACCTACGAGCAGTACTTC.

Of note for this clone: Germline and junction disagree at one end, which may indicate a read error. V and J are TRBV19 and TRBJ1-5; D is possibly TRBD1 (6 bases). The germline gives CDR1 LNHDA, CDR2 SQIVND (reference sequence). CDR3 size: 12 residues. The CDR3 region has the DNA TGTGCCTGTAGGACAGCTAATCAGCCCCAGCATTTT. This translates into CACRTANQPQHF.

Turning to this clone: Other DNA sequences within the sample encode an identical CDR3. The V gene is TRBV9, the J gene TRBJ2-3, with TRBD2 matching 7 bases. This CDR3 region has 14 residues. V was clipped by 0 bases and J by 5 bases; unmatched bases: 3. Germline CDR1 and CDR2: SGDLS and YYNGEE. The CDR3 DNA follows: TGTGCCAGCAGCGTAGGGTTAGCGGGAGATACGCAGTATTTT. This encodes CASSVGLAGDTQYF.

The table lists this clone with a count of one. The gene calls are TRBV5-1 and TRBJ1-2; no clear D. The V and J ends lost 4 bases and 4 bases respectively, with 11 bases between them. CDR1 and CDR2 (germline): SGHRS, YFSETQ. The CDR3 runs 13 residues. CDR3 protein: CASSQTPRYGYTF. The CDR3 region has the DNA TGCGCCAGCAGCCAGACACCCCGCTATGGCTACACCTTC. Filled out from reference TRBV5-1 and TRBJ1-2, the complete variable domain reads KAGVTQTPRYLIKTRGQQVTLSCSPISGHRSVSWYQQTPGQGLQFLFEYFSETQRNKGNFPGRFSGRQFSNSRSEMNVSTLELGDSALYLCASSQTPRYGYTFGSGTRLTVV.

The V gene is TRBV7-3, the J gene TRBJ1-4; D is possibly TRBD1 (5 bases). V lost 1 base to trimming and J lost 8 bases, with 8 bases between them. The V gene's germline CDR1 is SGHTA and CDR2 FQGTGA. The CDR3 consists of 13 residues. The CDR3 DNA follows: TGTGCCAGCAGCTTAATGGGGCTAGAAAAACTGTTTTTT. It is translated as CASSLMGLEKLFF.

The chain couples TRBV9 to TRBJ2-5; TRBD2 matches 8 bases. V gave up 0 bases and J gave up 5 bases; unmatched junction bases: 6. This CDR3 spans 15 amino acids. Per germline, CDR1 SGDLS and CDR2 YYNGEE. The CDR3 nucleotides read TGTGCCAGCAGCGTAGGTGCGGGGGGCTCGGAGACCCAGTACTTC. This codes for CASSVGAGGSETQYF.

The V and J genes are TRBV5-1 and TRBJ2-5, with 10 bases that match TRBD2. Germline loops: CDR1 SGHRS, CDR2 YFSETQ. The CDR3 has 15 residues. The J segment lost 4 bases and the V segment lost 2 bases, leaving 5 bases of the junction unmatched. The CDR3 region has the DNA TGCGCCAGCAGCTTCAGCGGGGGGGCCTCAGAGACCCAGTACTTC. Residues: CASSFSGGASETQYF.

The chain couples TRBV19 to TRBJ2-1, with 8 bases matching TRBD2. The CDR3 contains 15 residues. V shed 1 base and J 7 bases; nucleotides not matched to a gene: 6. Per germline, CDR1 LNHDA and CDR2 SQIVND (reference sequence). CDR3 nucleotides: TGTGCCAGTAGTATAGGTCCAGCGGGAGTGAATGAGCAGTTCTTC. It specifies CASSIGPAGVNEQFF.